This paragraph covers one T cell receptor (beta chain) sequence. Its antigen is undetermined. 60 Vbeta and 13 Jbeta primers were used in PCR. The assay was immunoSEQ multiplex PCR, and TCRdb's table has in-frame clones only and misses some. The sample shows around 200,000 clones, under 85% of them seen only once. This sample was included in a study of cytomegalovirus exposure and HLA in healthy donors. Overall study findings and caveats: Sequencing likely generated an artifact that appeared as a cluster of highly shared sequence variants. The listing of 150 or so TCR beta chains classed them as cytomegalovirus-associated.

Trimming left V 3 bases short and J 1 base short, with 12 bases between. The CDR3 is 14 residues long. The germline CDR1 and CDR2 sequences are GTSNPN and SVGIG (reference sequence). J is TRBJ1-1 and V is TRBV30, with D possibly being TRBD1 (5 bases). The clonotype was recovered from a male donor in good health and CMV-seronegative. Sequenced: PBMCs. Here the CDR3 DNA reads TGTGCCTGGAGCGGTGGGGGGACGAACACTGAAGCTTTCTTT. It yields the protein CAWSGGGTNTEAFF.